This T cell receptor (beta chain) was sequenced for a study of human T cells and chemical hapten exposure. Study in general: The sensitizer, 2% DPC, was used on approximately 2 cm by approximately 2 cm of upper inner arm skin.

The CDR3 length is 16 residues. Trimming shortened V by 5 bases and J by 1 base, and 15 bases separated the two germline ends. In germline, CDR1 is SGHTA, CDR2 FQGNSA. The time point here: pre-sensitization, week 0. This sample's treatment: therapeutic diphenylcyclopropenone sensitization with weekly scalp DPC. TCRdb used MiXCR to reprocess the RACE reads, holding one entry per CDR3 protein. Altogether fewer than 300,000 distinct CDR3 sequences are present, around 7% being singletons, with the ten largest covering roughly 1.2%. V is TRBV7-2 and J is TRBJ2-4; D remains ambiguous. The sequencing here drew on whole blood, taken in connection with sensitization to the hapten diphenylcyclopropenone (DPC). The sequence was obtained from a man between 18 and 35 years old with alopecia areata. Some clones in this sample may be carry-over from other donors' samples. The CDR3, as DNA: TGTGCCAGCAGCCCACCCCAACAAAAGGCCAAAAACATTCAGTACTTC. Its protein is CASSPPQQKAKNIQYF.